What follows describes a single T cell receptor beta chain. The antigen is not known. CDR1 MNHEY and CDR2 SVGEGT come from the germline V gene. This CDR3 contains 11 residues. The V end lost 5 bases, the J end lost 13 bases, and 12 bases lay between the germline ends. The record originates from a study of blood T cells in healthy people across ages. Regarding the study as a whole: Researchers deemed the diversity estimates from one million T cells underestimates.

Primed by a sample-barcoded 5' primer and a J-beta primer mix, a second PCR proceeded for about 6 to 11 cycles. TCRdb recomputed calls from the 5' RACE reads with MiXCR, one row per CDR3 protein. This table holds 1.5 million to 2 million distinct CDR3 sequences, about two fifths found once. Sequencing used blood. The receptor comes from a human donor in good health. The chain uses TRBV6-2 or TRBV6-3 and TRBJ2-4; D possibly matches TRBD1 or TRBD2 (6 bases each). CDR3: CASSDGGKQYF. The CDR3 nucleotides are TGTGCCAGCAGTGACGGGGGCAAGCAGTACTTC.